These T cell receptor beta chains were read from a single sample in a study of blood T cell repertoires in COVID-19. Measured with immunoSEQ multiplex PCR; TCRdb has only the in-frame clones, and not every one. Seen here are about 140,000 clones, about 80% observed once, and the top ten hold around 2.9%. Sequences were obtained from PBMCs or T cells enriched from blood (not recorded which). The origin of the receptors is a woman aged 50 to 60 who had recovered from COVID-19. Both conserved end residues are part of each CDR3. D genes are given only for firm matches. Some rows have no size entry. The others give once, few or many, or a class for an expanded clone.

V gene	J gene	D gene	clone size	CDR3 protein	CDR3 DNA
TRBV4-1	TRBJ1-6	.	.	CASSQWSGEANSPLHF	TGCGCCAGCAGCCAATGGTCTGGGGAGGCTAATTCACCCCTCCACTTT
TRBV7-3	TRBJ2-1	TRBD2	.	CASSLIAGGTSSYNEQFF	TGTGCCAGCAGCTTAATAGCGGGAGGTACTAGCTCCTACAATGAGCAGTTCTTC
TRBV10-3	TRBJ1-1	.	few	CAASFQGNTEAFF	TGTGCCGCCAGCTTCCAGGGGAACACTGAAGCTTTCTTT
TRBV29-1	TRBJ1-2	.	many	CSVTKPVEDYGYTF	TGCAGCGTCACAAAACCGGTGGAGGACTATGGCTACACCTTC
TRBV9	TRBJ2-5	.	.	CASSVETRYQETQYF	TGTGCCAGCAGCGTAGAAACGCGGTACCAAGAGACCCAGTACTTC
TRBV18	TRBJ1-2	TRBD1	.	CASSPGQGARSYGYTF	TGTGCCAGCTCACCAGGGCAGGGGGCGCGGAGCTATGGCTACACCTTC
TRBV27	TRBJ1-5	.	.	CASTTGSQPQHF	TGTGCCAGCACTACTGGGAGTCAGCCCCAGCATTTT
TRBV11-3	TRBJ1-6	TRBD1	.	CASSDRDRGRASYNSPLHF	TGTGCCAGCAGCGACCGGGACAGGGGGCGGGCGTCCTATAATTCACCCCTCCACTTT
TRBV19	TRBJ2-2	TRBD2	.	CATLRGRPPGELFF	TGTGCCACCTTGCGCGGGAGACCTCCCGGGGAGCTGTTTTTT
TRBV28	TRBJ2-3	TRBD2	.	CASSFGTSGTDTQYF	TGTGCCAGCAGTTTCGGGACTAGCGGCACAGATACGCAGTATTTT
TRBV2	TRBJ2-7	.	few	CASSVDSYEQYF	TGTGCCAGCAGTGTGGACAGCTACGAGCAGTACTTC
TRBV12-3/TRBV12-4	TRBJ2-1	TRBD2	.	CASMAGGLGEQFF	TGTGCCAGTATGGCGGGAGGACTAGGGGAGCAGTTCTTC
TRBV7-9	TRBJ1-4	.	.	CASSRGTQTNEKLFF	TGTGCCAGCAGCCGAGGGACACAAACTAATGAAAAACTGTTTTTT
TRBV2	TRBJ1-2	TRBD1	.	CASSWQGEYGYTF	TGTGCCAGCAGCTGGCAGGGGGAATATGGCTACACCTTC
TRBV19	TRBJ2-1	TRBD1	.	CASSFRRGQGVDEQFF	TGTGCCAGTAGTTTTCGGCGGGGACAGGGGGTCGATGAGCAGTTCTTC
TRBV19	TRBJ2-1	.	.	CASSISGVINEQFF	TGTGCCAGTAGTATATCCGGAGTAATCAATGAGCAGTTCTTC
TRBV19	TRBJ1-5	TRBD1	once	CASSRDRGMGQPQHF	TGTGCCAGTAGTCGGGACAGGGGGATGGGGCAGCCCCAGCATTTT
TRBV27	TRBJ1-5	.	.	CASSLGGQPQHF	TGTGCCAGCAGTTTAGGGGGGCAGCCCCAGCATTTT
TRBV6-5	TRBJ1-2	TRBD1	.	CASSFSGTGVGYGYTF	TGTGCCAGCAGTTTCTCCGGGACAGGGGTTGGCTATGGCTACACCTTC
TRBV27	TRBJ2-5	TRBD1	.	CASSPYRGKTQYF	TGTGCCAGCAGCCCCTACAGGGGAAAGACCCAGTACTTC
TRBV28	TRBJ2-3	.	.	CASSYLSEATDTQYF	TGTGCCAGCAGTTACCTCAGCGAAGCCACAGATACGCAGTATTTT
TRBV2	TRBJ1-2	.	.	CASSEGDWGYTF	TGTGCCAGCAGTGAGGGGGACTGGGGCTACACCTTC
TRBV5-8	TRBJ2-7	TRBD1	.	CASSPKHGQGGEQYF	TGTGCCAGCAGCCCGAAGCATGGACAGGGGGGCGAGCAGTACTTC
TRBV9	TRBJ1-6	.	few	CASSPLGLSEGGPLHF	TGTGCCAGCAGCCCTCTGGGCTTGAGCGAAGGGGGACCCCTCCACTTT
TRBV19	TRBJ2-3	.	.	CASCRGLWDTQYF	TGTGCCAGTTGCAGGGGATTGTGGGATACGCAGTATTTT
TRBV4-2	TRBJ1-6	.	.	CASSQAMRSPLHF	TGTGCCAGCAGCCAAGCTATGCGATCACCCCTCCACTTT
TRBV10-2	TRBJ1-4	.	.	CASKASSNEKLFF	TGCGCCAGCAAAGCTTCGTCTAATGAAAAACTGTTTTTT
TRBV19	TRBJ1-1	.	.	CASRQGYTNTEAFF	TGTGCCAGTAGGCAGGGTTATACGAACACTGAAGCTTTCTTT
TRBV10-3	TRBJ2-5	TRBD2	.	CAISLGLAGQQETQYF	TGTGCCATCAGTCTTGGACTAGCGGGCCAACAAGAGACCCAGTACTTC
TRBV29-1	TRBJ2-7	TRBD1	.	CSVEWDSYEQYF	TGCAGCGTTGAATGGGACAGCTACGAGCAGTACTTC
TRBV3-1/TRBV3-2	TRBJ2-7	.	.	CASSLDSRSYEQYF	TGTGCCAGCAGCCTCGACAGCCGCTCCTACGAGCAGTACTTC
TRBV7-9	TRBJ2-1	TRBD2	.	CASSLGRTRSDNEQFF	TGTGCCAGCAGCTTGGGCCGGACTAGGAGCGACAATGAGCAGTTCTTC
TRBV6-1	TRBJ2-7	TRBD1	.	CASSERRGSYEQYF	TGTGCCAGCAGTGAACGCAGGGGGTCCTACGAGCAGTACTTC
TRBV10-3	TRBJ2-1	TRBD1	.	CAISESRQGNEQFF	TGTGCCATCAGTGAGTCGAGACAGGGCAATGAGCAGTTCTTC
TRBV21-1	TRBJ2-5	.	.	CASSKALSPGGETQYF	TGTGCCAGCAGCAAAGCGCTTTCCCCAGGAGGGGAGACCCAGTACTTC
TRBV4-1	TRBJ2-7	.	.	CASSQDRPGISYEQYF	TGCGCCAGCAGCCAAGACCGCCCAGGGATTTCCTACGAGCAGTACTTC
TRBV9	TRBJ2-7	TRBD2	.	CASSEGLAGSYEQYF	TGTGCCAGCAGCGAGGGACTAGCGGGTAGCTACGAGCAGTACTTC
TRBV12-3/TRBV12-4	TRBJ2-7	.	once	CASSLQGIGEQYF	TGTGCCAGCAGTTTACAGGGGATCGGCGAGCAGTACTTC
TRBV5-1	TRBJ2-7	.	few	CASSLGEVRSYEQYF	TGCGCCAGCAGCTTGGGAGAGGTCAGAAGCTACGAGCAGTACTTC
TRBV27	TRBJ2-1	TRBD1	.	CASSPQDRSNEQFF	TGTGCCAGCAGCCCCCAGGACAGGAGCAATGAGCAGTTCTTC
TRBV28	TRBJ1-1	.	.	CATKTGNTEAFF	TGTGCCACCAAAACAGGGAACACTGAAGCTTTCTTT
TRBV7-6	TRBJ2-7	TRBD1	.	CASSLAGTGREQYF	TGTGCCAGCAGCTTAGCGGGGACAGGGCGGGAGCAGTACTTC
TRBV3-1/TRBV3-2	TRBJ1-5	.	few	CASSQDSVRGNQPQHF	TGTGCCAGCAGCCAAGATTCGGTACGGGGCAATCAGCCCCAGCATTTT
TRBV3-1/TRBV3-2	TRBJ1-1	.	once	CASSHSNTEAFF	TGTGCCAGCAGCCATTCTAACACTGAAGCTTTCTTT
TRBV25-1	TRBJ2-7	.	.	CASSDLGGGGSYEQYF	TGTGCCAGCAGTGATCTGGGGGGCGGGGGCTCCTACGAGCAGTACTTC
TRBV19	TRBJ1-5	TRBD1	.	CASNRGSYSNQPQHF	TGTGCCAGTAACAGGGGCAGTTATAGCAATCAGCCCCAGCATTTT